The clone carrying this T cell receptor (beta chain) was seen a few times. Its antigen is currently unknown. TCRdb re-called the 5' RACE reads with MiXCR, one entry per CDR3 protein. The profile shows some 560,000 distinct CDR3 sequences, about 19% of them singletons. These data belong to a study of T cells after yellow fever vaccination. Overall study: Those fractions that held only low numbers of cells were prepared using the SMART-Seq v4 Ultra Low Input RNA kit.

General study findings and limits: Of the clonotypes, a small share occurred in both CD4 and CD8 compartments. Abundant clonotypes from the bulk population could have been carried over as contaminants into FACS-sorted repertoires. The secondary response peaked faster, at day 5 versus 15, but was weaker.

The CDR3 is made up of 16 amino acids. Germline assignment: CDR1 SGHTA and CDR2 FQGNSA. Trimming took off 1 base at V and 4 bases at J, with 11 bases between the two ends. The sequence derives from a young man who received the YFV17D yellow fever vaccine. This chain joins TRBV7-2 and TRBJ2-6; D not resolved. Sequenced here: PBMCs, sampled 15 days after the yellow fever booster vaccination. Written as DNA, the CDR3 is TGTGCCAGCAGCTTAGGTCGTAGGGCCGGGGCCAACGTCCTGACTTTC. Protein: CASSLGRRAGANVLTF. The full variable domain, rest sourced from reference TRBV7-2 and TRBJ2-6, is GAGVSQSPSNKVTEKGKDVELRCDPISGHTALYWYRQSLGQGLEFLIYFQGNSAPDKSGLPSDRFSAERTGGSVSTLTIQRTQQEDSAVYLCASSLGRRAGANVLTFGAGSRLTVL.